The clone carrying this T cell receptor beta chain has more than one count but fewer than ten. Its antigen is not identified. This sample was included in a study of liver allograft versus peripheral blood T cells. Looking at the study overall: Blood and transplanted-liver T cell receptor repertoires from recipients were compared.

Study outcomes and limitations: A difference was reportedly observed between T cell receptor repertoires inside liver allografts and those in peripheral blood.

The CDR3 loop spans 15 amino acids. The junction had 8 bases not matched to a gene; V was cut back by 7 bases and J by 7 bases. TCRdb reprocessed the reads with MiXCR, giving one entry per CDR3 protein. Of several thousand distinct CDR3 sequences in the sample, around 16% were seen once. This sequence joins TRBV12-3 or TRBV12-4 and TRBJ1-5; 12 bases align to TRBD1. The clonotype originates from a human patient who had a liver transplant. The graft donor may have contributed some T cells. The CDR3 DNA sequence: TGTGCCAGCACCCCGGGACAGGGGGCTTCACAGCCCCAGCATTTT. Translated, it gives CASTPGQGASQPQHF.